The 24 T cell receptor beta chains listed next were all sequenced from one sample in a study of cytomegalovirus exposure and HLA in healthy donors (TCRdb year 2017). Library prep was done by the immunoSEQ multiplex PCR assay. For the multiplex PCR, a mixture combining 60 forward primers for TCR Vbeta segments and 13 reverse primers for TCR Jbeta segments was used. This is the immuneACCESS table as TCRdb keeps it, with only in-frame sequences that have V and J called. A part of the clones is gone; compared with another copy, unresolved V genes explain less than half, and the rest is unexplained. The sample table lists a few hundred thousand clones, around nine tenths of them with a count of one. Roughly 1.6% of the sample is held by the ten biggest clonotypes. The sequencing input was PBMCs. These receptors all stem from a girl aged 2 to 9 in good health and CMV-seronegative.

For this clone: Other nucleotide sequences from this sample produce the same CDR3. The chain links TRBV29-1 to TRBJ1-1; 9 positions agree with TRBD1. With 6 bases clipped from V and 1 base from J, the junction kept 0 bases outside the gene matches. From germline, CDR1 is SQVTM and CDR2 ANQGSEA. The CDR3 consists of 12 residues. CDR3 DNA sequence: TGCAGCGTGGACAGGGGGAACACTGAAGCTTTCTTT. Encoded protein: CSVDRGNTEAFF.

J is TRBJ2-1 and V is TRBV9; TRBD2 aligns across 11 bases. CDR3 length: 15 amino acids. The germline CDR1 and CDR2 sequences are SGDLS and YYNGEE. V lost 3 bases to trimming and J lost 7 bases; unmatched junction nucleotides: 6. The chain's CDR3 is CASSATSGELNEQFF. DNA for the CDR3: TGTGCCAGCAGCGCGACTAGCGGGGAACTGAATGAGCAGTTCTTC.

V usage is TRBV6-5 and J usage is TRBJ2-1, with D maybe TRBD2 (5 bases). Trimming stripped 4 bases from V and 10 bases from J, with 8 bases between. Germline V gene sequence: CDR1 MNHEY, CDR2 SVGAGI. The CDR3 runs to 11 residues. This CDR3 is CASSSGGEQFF. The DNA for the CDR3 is TGTGCCAGCAGTTCCGGCGGGGAGCAGTTCTTC.

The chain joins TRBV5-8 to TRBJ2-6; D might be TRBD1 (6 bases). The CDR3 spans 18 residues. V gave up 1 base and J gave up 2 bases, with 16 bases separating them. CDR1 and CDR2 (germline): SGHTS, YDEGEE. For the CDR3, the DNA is TGTGCCAGCAGCTTGAGATTAGCAGGGGCGGCTGGGGCCAACGTCCTGACTTTC. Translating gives CASSLRLAGAAGANVLTF.

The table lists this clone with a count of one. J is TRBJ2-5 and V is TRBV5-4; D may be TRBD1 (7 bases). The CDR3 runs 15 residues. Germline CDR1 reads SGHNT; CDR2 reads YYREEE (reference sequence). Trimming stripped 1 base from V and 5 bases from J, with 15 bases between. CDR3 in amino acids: CASSLRGGAGETQYF. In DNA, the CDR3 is TGTGCCAGCAGCTTGAGAGGGGGCGCGGGGGAGACCCAGTACTTC. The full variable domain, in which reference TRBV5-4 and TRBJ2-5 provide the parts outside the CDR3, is ETGVTQSPTHLIKTRGQQVTLRCSSQSGHNTVSWYQQALGQGPQFIFQYYREEENGRGNFPPRFSGLQFPNYSSELNVNALELDDSALYLCASSLRGGAGETQYFGPGTRLLVL.

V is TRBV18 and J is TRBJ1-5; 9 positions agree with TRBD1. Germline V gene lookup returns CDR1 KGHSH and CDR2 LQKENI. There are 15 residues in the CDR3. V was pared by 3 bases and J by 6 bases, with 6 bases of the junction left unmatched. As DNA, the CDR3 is TGTGCCAGCTCACCGGGGGGGACAGGGCTTCAGCCCCAGCATTTT. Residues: CASSPGGTGLQPQHF. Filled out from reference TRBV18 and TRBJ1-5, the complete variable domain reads NAGVMQNPRHLVRRRGQEARLRCSPMKGHSHVYWYRQLPEEGLKFMVYLQKENIIDESGMPKERFSAEFPKEGPSILRIQQVVRGDSAAYFCASSPGGTGLQPQHFGDGTRLSIL.

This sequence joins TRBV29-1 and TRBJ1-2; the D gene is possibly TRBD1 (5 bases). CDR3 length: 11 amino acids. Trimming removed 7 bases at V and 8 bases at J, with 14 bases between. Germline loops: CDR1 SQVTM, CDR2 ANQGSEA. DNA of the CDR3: TGCAGCGACACGCTCGGGGGGGGCTACACCTTC. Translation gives CSDTLGGGYTF.

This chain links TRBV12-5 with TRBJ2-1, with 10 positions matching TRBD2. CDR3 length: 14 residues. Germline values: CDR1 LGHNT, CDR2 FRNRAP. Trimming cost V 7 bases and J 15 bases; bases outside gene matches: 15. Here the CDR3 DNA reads TGTGCTAGTGATAACACCATCGGGGGGACTAGCGTGTTCTTC. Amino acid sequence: CASDNTIGGTSVFF. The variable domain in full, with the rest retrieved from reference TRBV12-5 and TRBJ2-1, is DARVTQTPRHKVTEMGQEVTMRCQPILGHNTVFWYRQTMMQGLELLAYFRNRAPLDDSGMPKDRFSAEMPDATLATLKIQPSEPRDSAVYFCASDNTIGGTSVFFGPGTRLTVL.

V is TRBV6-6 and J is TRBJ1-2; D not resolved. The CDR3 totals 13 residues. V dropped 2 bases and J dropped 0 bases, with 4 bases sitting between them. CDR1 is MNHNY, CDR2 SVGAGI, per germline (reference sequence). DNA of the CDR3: TGTGCCAGCAGTTACACAACTAACTATGGCTACACCTTC. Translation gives CASSYTTNYGYTF.

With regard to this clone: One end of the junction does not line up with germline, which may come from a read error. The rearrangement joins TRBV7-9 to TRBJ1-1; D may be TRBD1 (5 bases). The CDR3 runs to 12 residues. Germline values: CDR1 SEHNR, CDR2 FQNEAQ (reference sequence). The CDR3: CSSSLEGTEAFF. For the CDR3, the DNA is TGTTCCAGCAGCTTAGAGGGGACTGAAGCTTTCTTT.

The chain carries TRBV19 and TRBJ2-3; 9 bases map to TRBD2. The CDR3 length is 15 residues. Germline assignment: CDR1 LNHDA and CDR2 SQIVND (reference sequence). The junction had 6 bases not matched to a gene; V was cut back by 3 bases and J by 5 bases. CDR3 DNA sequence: TGTGCCAGTAGTATCGGCGGGAGGGGTCAAGATACGCAGTATTTT. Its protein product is CASSIGGRGQDTQYF.

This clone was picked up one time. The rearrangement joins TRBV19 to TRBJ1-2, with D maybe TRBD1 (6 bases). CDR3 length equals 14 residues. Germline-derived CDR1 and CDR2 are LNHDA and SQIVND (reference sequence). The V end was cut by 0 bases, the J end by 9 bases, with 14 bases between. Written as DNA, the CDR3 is TGTGCCAGTAGTATAGATCGGAGCCAGGGGCGCTACACCTTC. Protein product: CASSIDRSQGRYTF. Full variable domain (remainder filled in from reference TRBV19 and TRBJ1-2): DGGITQSPKYLFRKEGQNVTLSCEQNLNHDAMYWYRQDPGQGLRLIYYSQIVNDFQKGDIAEGYSVSREKKESFPLTVTSAQKNPTAFYLCASSIDRSQGRYTFGSGTRLTVV.

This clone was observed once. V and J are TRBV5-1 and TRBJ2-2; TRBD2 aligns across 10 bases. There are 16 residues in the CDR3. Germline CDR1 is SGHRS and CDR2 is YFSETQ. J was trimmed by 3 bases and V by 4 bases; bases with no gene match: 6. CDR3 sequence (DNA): TGCGCCAGCAGCGCTGTAGCGGGAGGCGACACCGGGGAGCTGTTTTTT. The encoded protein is CASSAVAGGDTGELFF.

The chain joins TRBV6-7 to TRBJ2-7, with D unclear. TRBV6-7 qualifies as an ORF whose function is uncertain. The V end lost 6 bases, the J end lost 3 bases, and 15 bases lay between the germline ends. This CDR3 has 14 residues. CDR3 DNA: TGTGCCAGCAGAAAAGAGGCAGCGCTCTACGAGCAGTACTTC. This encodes CASRKEAALYEQYF.

The CDR3 here is CASSYSPQGNYGYTF. The DNA for the CDR3 is TGTGCCAGCAGTTACTCGCCCCAGGGGAACTATGGCTACACCTTC. The chain carries TRBV6-6 and TRBJ1-2, with D tentatively TRBD1 (6 bases). V lost 0 bases and J 2 bases, leaving 10 bases between the germline ends. CDR1 MNHNY and CDR2 SVGAGI come from the germline V gene (reference sequence). The CDR3 has 15 residues.

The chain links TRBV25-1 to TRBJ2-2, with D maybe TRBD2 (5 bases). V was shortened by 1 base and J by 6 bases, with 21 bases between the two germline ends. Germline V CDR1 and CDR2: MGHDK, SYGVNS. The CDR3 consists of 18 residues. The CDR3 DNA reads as TGTGCCAGCAGTGAATTTGGATCGTGGGAGCGGAGAGCCGGGGAGCTGTTTTTT. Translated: CASSEFGSWERRAGELFF. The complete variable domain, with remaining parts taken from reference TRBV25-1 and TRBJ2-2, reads EADIYQTPRYLVIGTGKKITLECSQTMGHDKMYWYQQDPGMELHLIHYSYGVNSTEKGDLSSESTVSRIRTEHFPLTLESARPSHTSQYLCASSEFGSWERRAGELFFGEGSRLTVL.

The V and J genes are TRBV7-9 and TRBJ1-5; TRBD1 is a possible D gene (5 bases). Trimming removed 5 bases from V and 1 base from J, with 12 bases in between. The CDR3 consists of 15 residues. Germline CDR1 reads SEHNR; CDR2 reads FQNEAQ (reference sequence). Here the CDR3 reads CASSPDSRSNQPQHF. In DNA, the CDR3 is TGTGCCAGCAGCCCAGACAGTCGCAGCAATCAGCCCCAGCATTTT.

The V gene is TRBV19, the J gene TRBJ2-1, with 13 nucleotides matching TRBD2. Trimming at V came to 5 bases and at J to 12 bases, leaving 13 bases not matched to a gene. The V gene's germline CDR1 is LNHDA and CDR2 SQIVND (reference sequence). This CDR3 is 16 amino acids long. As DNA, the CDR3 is TGTGCCAGTAGTCCTAGGACTAGCGGGAGTGGATACCGGCAGTTCTTC. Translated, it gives CASSPRTSGSGYRQFF.

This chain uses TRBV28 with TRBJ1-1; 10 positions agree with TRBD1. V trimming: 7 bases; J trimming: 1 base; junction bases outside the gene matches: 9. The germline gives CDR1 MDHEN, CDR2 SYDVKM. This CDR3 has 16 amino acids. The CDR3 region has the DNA TGTGCCAGCACCCCAATGGGGGACAGGGGGAACACTGAAGCTTTCTTT. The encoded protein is CASTPMGDRGNTEAFF.

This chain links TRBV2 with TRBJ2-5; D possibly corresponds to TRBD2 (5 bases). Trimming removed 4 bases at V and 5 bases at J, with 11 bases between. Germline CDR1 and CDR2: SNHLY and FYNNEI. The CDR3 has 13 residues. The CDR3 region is CASSVTRGETQYF. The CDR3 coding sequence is TGTGCCAGCAGTGTAACCCGAGGGGAGACCCAGTACTTC.

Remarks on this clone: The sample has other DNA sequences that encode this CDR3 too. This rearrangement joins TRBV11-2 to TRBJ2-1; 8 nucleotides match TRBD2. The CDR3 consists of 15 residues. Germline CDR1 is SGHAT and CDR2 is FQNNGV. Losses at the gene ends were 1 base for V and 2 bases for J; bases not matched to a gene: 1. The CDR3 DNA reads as TGTGCCAGCAGCTTAGCGGGAGGGCCCTACAATGAGCAGTTCTTC. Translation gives CASSLAGGPYNEQFF.

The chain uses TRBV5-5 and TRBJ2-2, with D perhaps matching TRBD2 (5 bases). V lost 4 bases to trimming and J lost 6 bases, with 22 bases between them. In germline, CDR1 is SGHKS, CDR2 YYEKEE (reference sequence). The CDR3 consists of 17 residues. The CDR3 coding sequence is TGTGCCAGCAGCCTAACTCCGCTAGCAAGTTCCGCCGGGGAGCTGTTTTTT. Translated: CASSLTPLASSAGELFF.

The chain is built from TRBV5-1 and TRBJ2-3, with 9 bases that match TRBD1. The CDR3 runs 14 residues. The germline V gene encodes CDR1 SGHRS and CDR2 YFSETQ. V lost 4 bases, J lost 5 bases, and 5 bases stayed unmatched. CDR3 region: CASSLGQGKDTQYF. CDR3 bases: TGCGCCAGCAGCCTCGGACAGGGGAAAGATACGCAGTATTTT.

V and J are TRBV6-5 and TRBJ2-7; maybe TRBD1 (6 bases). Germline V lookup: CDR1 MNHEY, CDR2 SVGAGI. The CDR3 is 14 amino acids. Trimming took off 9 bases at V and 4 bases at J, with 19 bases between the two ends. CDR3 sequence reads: CASHRTEKFYEQYF. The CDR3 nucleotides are TGTGCCAGTCACCGGACAGAAAAGTTTTACGAGCAGTACTTC.